These 30 T cell receptor beta chains share one sample of origin, sequenced in a study of cytomegalovirus exposure and HLA in healthy donors (dated by TCRdb to 2017 to 2019). Library construction relied on the immunoSEQ multiplex PCR assay. Here the immuneACCESS table is served through TCRdb, limited to in-frame sequences with V and J called. Missing clones are a known gap in these copies; in checked studies unresolved V genes cover under half, and the rest lacks a known reason. This sample is represented by about 250,000 clones; roughly 90% of them were singletons. The top ten constitute about 12% of the sample. Sequencing was carried out using PBMCs. These receptors originate from a man between 18 and 29 years old in good health and CMV-seropositive.

The J gene is TRBJ2-7, the V gene TRBV2; 9 bases match TRBD2. Germline trimming cut 7 bases from V and 7 bases from J; bases unmatched to any gene: 14. The CDR3 extends over 15 amino acids. Germline assignment: CDR1 SNHLY and CDR2 FYNNEI. The CDR3 is CASKEGSGRSEEQYF. CDR3 nucleotide sequence: TGTGCCAGCAAGGAAGGTAGCGGGAGATCGGAGGAGCAGTACTTC.

V gene TRBV27 combines with J gene TRBJ1-2; D might be TRBD1 (6 bases). The V end lost 0 bases, the J end lost 4 bases, and 15 bases lay between the germline ends. This CDR3 contains 16 residues. CDR1 is MNHEY and CDR2 is SMNVEV in the germline V gene (reference sequence). In DNA, the CDR3 is TGTGCCAGCAGTTTATCGATGGGGGCCGCTGGCTATGGCTACACCTTC. This codes for CASSLSMGAAGYGYTF.

The genes are TRBV9 and TRBJ2-3; 13 positions match TRBD2. Germline-derived CDR1 and CDR2 are SGDLS and YYNGEE. V shed 4 bases and J 3 bases; nucleotides not matched to a gene: 8. The CDR3 covers 17 residues. The DNA of the CDR3 is TGTGCCAGCAGCCTAACTAGCGGGAGGGCCGGGACAGATACGCAGTATTTT. Amino acids: CASSLTSGRAGTDTQYF.

The V and J genes are TRBV6-6 and TRBJ1-1, with a weak D call TRBD1 (6 bases). V dropped 7 bases and J dropped 7 bases, with 13 bases sitting between them. The CDR3 loop spans 12 amino acids. Germline V CDR1 and CDR2: MNHNY, SVGAGI (reference sequence). The CDR3: CASTSGVGEAFF. CDR3 bases: TGTGCCAGCACGTCAGGGGTTGGTGAAGCTTTCTTT.

The rearrangement uses TRBV6-5 and TRBJ1-1; D is uncertain. Germline V gives CDR1 MNHEY, CDR2 SVGAGI. Trimming cost V 7 bases and J 1 base, with 16 bases left between them. CDR3 length: 15 amino acids. This CDR3 is CASTGSSSGNTEAFF. As DNA, the CDR3 is TGTGCCAGCACCGGAAGTTCCTCGGGGAACACTGAAGCTTTCTTT.

The rearrangement uses TRBV14 and TRBJ1-3, with D hard to call. The CDR3 totals 13 residues. From germline, CDR1 is SGHDN and CDR2 FVKESK. The ends were cut back, 5 bases at V and 1 base at J, with 6 bases in the middle. Here the CDR3 reads CASSTRSGNTIYF. Written as DNA, the CDR3 is TGTGCCAGCAGCACCCGATCTGGAAACACCATATATTTT. The variable domain in full, with the rest retrieved from reference TRBV14 and TRBJ1-3, is EAGVTQFPSHSVIEKGQTVTLRCDPISGHDNLYWYRRVMGKEIKFLLHFVKESKQDESGMPNNRFLAERTGGTYSTLKVQPAELEDSGVYFCASSTRSGNTIYFGEGSWLTVV.

This rearrangement joins TRBV6-5 to TRBJ2-3; D is undetermined. The CDR3 runs to 13 residues. V was cut by 0 bases and J by 2 bases, with 3 bases left in between. Germline V gene sequence: CDR1 MNHEY, CDR2 SVGAGI. DNA of the CDR3: TGTGCCAGCAGTTACTCGTTCACAGATACGCAGTATTTT. This encodes CASSYSFTDTQYF.

In DNA, the CDR3 is TGTGCCAGCAGTGAAGCCGGGGGCTCCTACAATGAGCAGTTCTTC. Translation gives CASSEAGGSYNEQFF. The chain employs TRBV2 and TRBJ2-1, with D perhaps matching TRBD2 (6 bases). Germline-derived CDR1 and CDR2 are SNHLY and FYNNEI. The CDR3 loop spans 15 amino acids. Trimming left V 0 bases short and J 0 bases short, with 6 bases between.

This rearrangement joins TRBV19 to TRBJ1-1, with D hard to call. Trimming cost V 4 bases and J 0 bases, with 6 bases left between them. The CDR3 is 13 residues long. Germline CDR1 LNHDA, CDR2 SQIVND (reference sequence). CDR3 nucleotides: TGTGCCAGTAGTAAACGAGTGAACACTGAAGCTTTCTTT. Translation gives CASSKRVNTEAFF.

The chain joins TRBV5-1 to TRBJ2-5, with D maybe TRBD1 (6 bases). CDR3 length equals 15 residues. The V end lost 3 bases, the J end lost 5 bases, and 17 bases lay between the germline ends. The germline gives CDR1 SGHRS, CDR2 YFSETQ. Written as DNA, the CDR3 is TGCGCCAGCAGCTCGGCCGATACAAGGGGGGAGACCCAGTACTTC. This translates into CASSSADTRGETQYF.

The chain employs TRBV27 and TRBJ2-1; 8 bases fit TRBD2. Trimming cost V 3 bases and J 3 bases; bases outside gene matches: 4. The CDR3 consists of 15 residues. Germline V gives CDR1 MNHEY, CDR2 SMNVEV (reference sequence). CDR3 sequence: CASSFPGTSYNEQFF. CDR3 in DNA: TGTGCCAGCAGTTTTCCCGGGACTAGCTACAATGAGCAGTTCTTC.

The J gene is TRBJ1-4, the V gene TRBV15; TRBD1 matches at 11 bases. CDR3 length: 15 residues. The germline gives CDR1 LNHNV, CDR2 YYDKDF (reference sequence). Trimming cost V 3 bases and J 15 bases; bases outside gene matches: 12. The CDR3 protein is CATSSAGTGGTRVFF. The CDR3 DNA reads TGTGCCACCAGCAGTGCAGGGACAGGGGGGACTCGAGTGTTTTTT.

The rearrangement joins TRBV9 to TRBJ1-3; D unresolved. V lost 3 bases, J lost 5 bases, and 9 bases lay in between. CDR3 length: 13 amino acids. Per the germline V gene, CDR1 is SGDLS and CDR2 is YYNGEE. The CDR3 region has the DNA TGTGCCAGCAGCGGCGAAATGCGAAACACCATATATTTT. Its protein product is CASSGEMRNTIYF.

This sequence joins TRBV6-1 and TRBJ2-7; maybe TRBD1 (5 bases). CDR1 and CDR2 (germline): MNHNS, SASEGT. This CDR3 is 15 amino acids long. Trimming removed 1 base at V and 3 bases at J, with 13 bases between. CDR3 nucleotides: TGTGCCAGCAGTGAAGGCCCCTCAGGGAACTACGAGCAGTACTTC. Protein: CASSEGPSGNYEQYF.

The chain has TRBV2 and TRBJ2-2; 11 nucleotides align to TRBD1. The CDR3 has 15 residues. V shed 5 bases and J 7 bases; nucleotides not matched to a gene: 6. CDR1 and CDR2 from the germline V gene are SNHLY and FYNNEI. CDR3 in DNA: TGTGCCAGCAGTTCGGACAGGGGGCTGGTCGGGGAGCTGTTTTTT. Amino acid sequence: CASSSDRGLVGELFF.

This chain joins TRBV4-3 and TRBJ2-7, with a tentative D call TRBD1 (6 bases). The CDR3 is 15 amino acids. The V end lost 0 bases, the J end lost 2 bases, and 11 bases lay between the germline ends. From germline, CDR1 is LGHNA and CDR2 YSLEER. The CDR3 reads CASSQDRGWAYEQYF. The CDR3 DNA reads as TGCGCCAGCAGCCAAGATAGGGGGTGGGCCTACGAGCAGTACTTC.

Concerning this clone: Different DNA sequences within this sample yield the same CDR3. The gene calls are TRBV7-9 and TRBJ2-7; 7 nucleotides agree with TRBD1. V shed 4 bases, J shed 2 bases, and the junction held 5 bases outside the gene matches. The CDR3 length is 14 residues. The germline V gene has CDR1 SEHNR and CDR2 FQNEAQ (reference sequence). Here the CDR3 DNA reads TGTGCCAGCAGCTCCGGGACAGCGACCTACGAGCAGTACTTC. This sequence encodes CASSSGTATYEQYF. Variable domain in full (rest from reference TRBV7-9 and TRBJ2-7): DTGVSQNPRHKITKRGQNVTFRCDPISEHNRLYWYRQTLGQGPEFLTYFQNEAQLEKSRLLSDRFSAERPKGSFSTLEIQRTEQGDSAMYLCASSSGTATYEQYFGPGTRLTVT.

This clone occurred once. The chain uses TRBV9 and TRBJ2-2, with 10 bases aligning to TRBD2. The CDR3 has 16 residues. CDR1 and CDR2 from the germline V gene are SGDLS and YYNGEE. J was trimmed by 3 bases and V by 4 bases; bases with no gene match: 6. The chain's CDR3 is CASSYGTSDYTGELFF. The CDR3 nucleotides read TGTGCCAGCAGCTATGGGACTAGCGACTACACCGGGGAGCTGTTTTTT.

This clone appeared a few times. V gene TRBV6-1 combines with J gene TRBJ2-2, with 8 bases identical to TRBD1. Germline V gives CDR1 MNHNS, CDR2 SASEGT. After removal of 7 bases from V and 6 bases from J, the junction contained 10 bases not matched to a gene. The CDR3 is 15 residues long. The CDR3 coding sequence is TGTGCCAGCATTGGAGGACAGGGAATAGCCGGGGAGCTGTTTTTT. Translation gives CASIGGQGIAGELFF.

The chain employs TRBV5-4 and TRBJ2-4; D possibly corresponds to TRBD1 (6 bases). The germline V gene has CDR1 SGHNT and CDR2 YYREEE (reference sequence). Trimming pared 4 bases from V and 4 bases from J, leaving 12 bases between. The CDR3 totals 14 residues. This CDR3 reads CASSLGQRKNIQYF. The DNA for the CDR3 is TGTGCCAGCAGCCTTGGACAGAGGAAAAACATTCAGTACTTC.

The V gene is TRBV4-2, the J gene TRBJ2-1, with D maybe TRBD2 (6 bases). From germline, CDR1 is LGHNA and CDR2 YNFKEQ. This CDR3 is 17 amino acids long. The V end lost 0 bases, the J end lost 1 base, and 13 bases lay between the germline ends. The CDR3 DNA follows: TGTGCCAGCAGCCAAGATACTTCGGCGGGATCCTACAATGAGCAGTTCTTC. It codes for CASSQDTSAGSYNEQFF.

This sequence joins TRBV6-1 and TRBJ2-5; no firm D call. This CDR3 spans 14 amino acids. V was pared by 3 bases and J by 0 bases, with 8 bases between. Per germline, CDR1 MNHNS and CDR2 SASEGT. CDR3 sequence (DNA): TGTGCCAGCAGTGAGACTGCCGACCAAGAGACCCAGTACTTC. It codes for CASSETADQETQYF.

The chain employs TRBV6-5 and TRBJ2-5; TRBD1 aligns across 10 bases. CDR1 is MNHEY and CDR2 is SVGAGI in the germline V gene. The CDR3 consists of 14 residues. V lost 5 bases to trimming and J lost 2 bases; unmatched junction nucleotides: 2. CDR3 residues: CASSRTGGQETQYF. CDR3 bases: TGTGCCAGCAGTAGGACAGGGGGGCAAGAGACCCAGTACTTC.

The chain employs TRBV2 and TRBJ2-1; TRBD2 agrees at 10 bases. V was clipped by 5 bases and J by 4 bases; unmatched bases: 5. The germline V gene encodes CDR1 SNHLY and CDR2 FYNNEI. The CDR3 sequence is 15 residues long. CDR3 amino acids: CASSREAGGYNEQFF. The CDR3 DNA reads TGTGCCAGCAGTAGGGAAGCGGGGGGGTACAATGAGCAGTTCTTC.

The chain links TRBV11-2 to TRBJ2-1; 11 nucleotides align to TRBD2. The J segment lost 2 bases and the V segment lost 7 bases, leaving 4 bases of the junction unmatched. The CDR3 has 15 residues. Germline V CDR1 and CDR2: SGHAT, FQNNGV. CDR3 residues: CASIIAGGPYNEQFF. CDR3 bases: TGTGCCAGCATCATAGCGGGAGGGCCCTACAATGAGCAGTTCTTC.

The chain has TRBV6-4 and TRBJ2-3; tentatively, D is TRBD2 (7 bases). This CDR3 contains 16 residues. Germline V lookup: CDR1 MRHNA, CDR2 SNTAGT. Trimming pared 0 bases from V and 1 base from J, leaving 11 bases between. CDR3 sequence (DNA): TGTGCCAGCAGTGACTCGGGGGCGGGAGGCACAGATACGCAGTATTTT. It is translated as CASSDSGAGGTDTQYF.

This CDR3 reads CATSRDGGGGIGNYGYTF. The CDR3 DNA reads as TGTGCCACCAGCAGAGATGGCGGCGGAGGGATAGGGAACTATGGCTACACCTTC. This chain joins TRBV15 and TRBJ1-2; D is unresolved. V gave up 0 bases and J gave up 2 bases, with 19 bases separating them. CDR3 size: 18 residues. Germline V gene data show CDR1 as LNHNV and CDR2 as YYDKDF (reference sequence).

The chain carries TRBV7-9 and TRBJ2-1; unclear D gene. The germline CDR1 and CDR2 sequences are SEHNR and FQNEAQ (reference sequence). The CDR3 has 12 amino acids. Deletions cut 5 bases from V and 5 bases from J, with 7 bases between. CDR3 residues: CASSPENNEQFF. As DNA, the CDR3 is TGTGCCAGCAGCCCCGAGAACAATGAGCAGTTCTTC.

The chain couples TRBV11-3 to TRBJ2-1; unclear D gene. CDR1 is SGHNT, CDR2 YENEEA, per germline. The V end was cut by 1 base, the J end by 9 bases, with 13 bases between. The CDR3 runs 14 residues. CDR3 nucleotides: TGTGCCAGCAGCTTAGGCAGGTGGCAGCCTGAGCAGTTCTTC. This gives the protein CASSLGRWQPEQFF.

The rearrangement joins TRBV5-1 to TRBJ2-2; the D call may be TRBD1 or TRBD2 (5 bases each). The V gene's germline CDR1 is SGHRS and CDR2 YFSETQ. This CDR3 region has 17 residues. V was shortened by 4 bases and J by 1 base, with 17 bases between the two germline ends. CDR3 protein: CASSKSPGRQNTGELFF. Written as DNA, the CDR3 is TGCGCCAGCAGCAAGAGTCCGGGACGCCAGAACACCGGGGAGCTGTTTTTT.